Below, 2 T cell receptor beta chains from the same sample are listed, as sequenced in a study of cytomegalovirus exposure and HLA in healthy donors. The PCR ran on 60 Vbeta and 13 Jbeta primers. The table came from immunoSEQ multiplex PCR; TCRdb's copy has only in-frame clones and leaves some out. The sample carries around 200,000 clones, about 79% recorded once. The sequencing sample was made of PBMCs. The receptors derive from a man younger than 30 in good health and CMV-seronegative.

The CDR3 DNA reads TGCGCCAGCAGGGACACAATCAATCAGCCCCAGCATTTT. Translated, it gives CASRDTINQPQHF. The gene calls are TRBV5-1 and TRBJ1-5; possible D gene TRBD1, 5 bases. The germline V and J ends were trimmed by 5 bases and 3 bases, with 9 bases remaining between them. Germline CDR1 and CDR2: SGHRS and YFSETQ. CDR3 length: 13 amino acids.

The chain combines TRBV18 with TRBJ2-7; no clear D. Trimming stripped 3 bases from V and 5 bases from J, with 14 bases between. Per the germline V gene, CDR1 is KGHSH and CDR2 is LQKENI. This CDR3 is 14 amino acids long. DNA of the CDR3: TGTGCCAGCTCACCGGGCCAGGCTATGGACGAGCAGTACTTC. The encoded protein is CASSPGQAMDEQYF. Complete variable domain (other parts from reference TRBV18 and TRBJ2-7): NAGVMQNPRHLVRRRGQEARLRCSPMKGHSHVYWYRQLPEEGLKFMVYLQKENIIDESGMPKERFSAEFPKEGPSILRIQQVVRGDSAAYFCASSPGQAMDEQYFGPGTRLTVT.